The next 32 T cell receptor beta chains were all read from a single sample in a study of T cells in Graves' hyperthyroidism and ophthalmopathy. Amplification of TCR beta CDR3 regions was performed using RNA transcripts as template. The primer set for the first-round RT-PCR of the TCR CDR3 was HTBI. TCRdb re-derived calls from the multiplex PCR reads in MiXCR, one entry per CDR3 protein. The data contain about half a million distinct CDR3 sequences, about 22% of them seen just once; the ten biggest clones take up approximately 49%. Material: blood. The receptors stem from a woman in her seventies with Graves' ophthalmopathy.

The sample holds a few counts of this clonotype. CDR3: CASSQILAGTREQYF. The DNA for the CDR3 is TGTGCCAGCAGCCAGATCCTAGCGGGAACGCGCGAGCAGTACTTC. V usage is TRBV7-2 and J usage is TRBJ2-7; 9 positions match TRBD2. The germline gives CDR1 SGHTA, CDR2 FQGNSA. This CDR3 region has 15 residues. The ends lost 5 bases at V and 6 bases at J; junction bases unmatched: 11.

V is TRBV10-1 and J is TRBJ2-3; 8 nucleotides line up with TRBD2. V was pared by 2 bases and J by 6 bases, with 7 bases of the junction left unmatched. The CDR3 spans 15 residues. CDR1 is WNHNN and CDR2 is SYGVQD in the germline V gene (reference sequence). CDR3 residues: CASSEPGGPRDTQYF. CDR3 DNA: TGCGCCAGCAGTGAGCCGGGAGGGCCAAGGGATACGCAGTATTTT.

The table lists this clonotype with a count of one. The genes are TRBV2 and TRBJ1-2; no reliable D call. Trimming shortened V by 1 base and J by 4 bases, and 7 bases separated the two germline ends. Germline values: CDR1 SNHLY, CDR2 FYNNEI. The CDR3 is 13 amino acids. This CDR3 reads CASSEGHSYGYTF. The CDR3 coding sequence is TGTGCCAGCAGTGAAGGGCATTCCTATGGCTACACCTTC.

DNA of the CDR3: TGTGCCAGCAGCCCCAGAGTCGTGGACAGGGGGGCTGAAGCTTTCTTT. It codes for CASSPRVVDRGAEAFF. The chain recombines TRBV7-8 with TRBJ1-1; 10 nucleotides line up with TRBD1. The V segment lost 5 bases and the J segment 6 bases; nucleotides outside the gene matches: 12. Germline V gene data show CDR1 as SGHVS and CDR2 as FQNEAQ. This CDR3 region has 16 residues.

This clonotype has a handful of counts. V and J are TRBV3-1 and TRBJ2-7; a weak D match, TRBD1 (5 bases). The CDR3 has 14 residues. CDR1 is LGHDT and CDR2 is YNNKEL in the germline V gene (reference sequence). The germline V and J ends were trimmed by 3 bases and 5 bases, with 14 bases remaining between them. In nucleotides, the CDR3 is TGTGCCAGCAGCCACCCTAGGGGAACCGACGAGCAGTACTTC. Translation gives CASSHPRGTDEQYF.

The CDR3 DNA is TGTGCCAGCAGTTACGTAGGACAGAACACCGGGGAGCTGTTTTTT. It encodes CASSYVGQNTGELFF. V is TRBV6-5 and J is TRBJ2-2, with D maybe TRBD1 (5 bases). CDR3 length: 15 amino acids. V was clipped by 2 bases and J by 1 base, with 8 bases between them. The germline V gene has CDR1 MNHEY and CDR2 SVGAGI.

This rearrangement joins TRBV29-1 to TRBJ1-2, with a tentative D call TRBD1 (5 bases). V gave up 5 bases and J gave up 3 bases, with 16 bases separating them. CDR1 is SQVTM and CDR2 is ANQGSEA in the germline V gene. CDR3 size: 14 residues. CDR3 sequence (DNA): TGCAGCGTTACTAAGCCCCCCAGGGACTATGGCTACACCTTC. This gives the protein CSVTKPPRDYGYTF. Looking up the rest from reference TRBV29-1 and TRBJ1-2 gives the full variable domain: SAVISQKPSRDICQRGTSLTIQCQVDSQVTMMFWYRQQPGQSLTLIATANQGSEATYESGFVIDKFPISRPNLTFSTLTVSNMSPEDSSIYLCSVTKPPRDYGYTFGSGTRLTVV.

The chain carries TRBV2 and TRBJ1-5, with D possibly TRBD1 on 5 matching bases. Germline values: CDR1 SNHLY, CDR2 FYNNEI. V dropped 6 bases and J dropped 7 bases, with 16 bases sitting between them. The CDR3 extends over 14 amino acids. In DNA form, the CDR3 reads TGTGCCAGCAGGGAGGTGACGGGGGTCCAGCCCCAGCATTTT. Translated, it gives CASREVTGVQPQHF.

This clonotype was seen a few times. V is TRBV7-9 and J is TRBJ2-7; D is tentatively TRBD1 or TRBD2 (6 bases each). The CDR3 has 15 amino acids. CDR1 is SEHNR, CDR2 FQNEAQ, per germline (reference sequence). V was cut by 5 bases and J by 0 bases, with 14 bases left in between. The CDR3 loop is CASSPLGGSSYEQYF. DNA of the CDR3: TGTGCCAGCAGCCCCCTAGGGGGGAGCTCCTACGAGCAGTACTTC.

This clonotype was found many times. The gene calls are TRBV12-3 or TRBV12-4 and TRBJ1-1, with D maybe TRBD1 (5 bases). The CDR3 runs 12 residues. V gave up 9 bases and J gave up 7 bases, with 15 bases separating them. CDR3 DNA: TGTGCCAGTTCTGGGGACGCCCTTGAAGCTTTCTTT. Protein product: CASSGDALEAFF.

The count of this clonotype is one. V usage is TRBV28 and J usage is TRBJ1-2; D is perhaps TRBD1 (6 bases). The V and J ends lost 4 bases and 1 base respectively, with 16 bases between them. Germline CDR1 reads MDHEN; CDR2 reads SYDVKM. The CDR3 length is 16 residues. The CDR3, as DNA: TGTGCCAGCAGTTCCTCGGACAGCCCCGATAACTATGGCTACACCTTC. The encoded protein is CASSSSDSPDNYGYTF.

This clonotype was observed a few times. The genes are TRBV6-2 or TRBV6-3 and TRBJ1-1; 7 nucleotides line up with TRBD1. This CDR3 has 11 amino acids. V trimming: 9 bases; J trimming: 8 bases; junction bases outside the gene matches: 6. Germline V lookup: CDR1 MNHEY, CDR2 SVGEGT. The chain's CDR3 is CASPRQGEAFF. The DNA of the CDR3 is TGTGCCAGTCCCAGACAGGGCGAAGCTTTCTTT.

This clonotype was seen a few times. The chain has TRBV10-3 and TRBJ2-7; 7 positions agree with TRBD1. The CDR3 spans 12 residues. V lost 4 bases and J lost 4; bases outside the gene matches: 1. Germline values: CDR1 ENHRY, CDR2 SYGVKD. The CDR3 loop is CAISGQGYEQYF. For the CDR3, the DNA is TGTGCCATCAGTGGACAGGGATACGAGCAGTACTTC.

The chain is built from TRBV12-3 or TRBV12-4 and TRBJ2-1; 7 bases align to TRBD2. The V segment lost 4 bases and the J segment 2 bases; nucleotides outside the gene matches: 5. The CDR3 loop spans 15 amino acids. The CDR3 DNA follows: TGTGCCAGCAGTTCCCCTGGGAGGGCCTACAATGAGCAGTTCTTC. It is translated as CASSSPGRAYNEQFF.

This clonotype was seen a few times. The V call is TRBV14, the J call TRBJ2-7; D might be TRBD1 (5 bases). Deletions cut 4 bases from V and 2 bases from J, with 18 bases between. CDR1 is SGHDN and CDR2 is FVKESK in the germline V gene. The CDR3 is 16 residues long. The CDR3 nucleotides read TGTGCCAGCAGCCTACGTCAGGGCAGGTTCGCCTACGAGCAGTACTTC. Its translation is CASSLRQGRFAYEQYF. Looking up the rest from reference TRBV14 and TRBJ2-7 gives the full variable domain: EAGVTQFPSHSVIEKGQTVTLRCDPISGHDNLYWYRRVMGKEIKFLLHFVKESKQDESGMPNNRFLAERTGGTYSTLKVQPAELEDSGVYFCASSLRQGRFAYEQYFGPGTRLTVT.

CDR3: CASSTGTGRKLFF. The DNA for the CDR3 is TGTGCCAGCAGTACCGGGACAGGGAGAAAACTGTTTTTT. The chain has TRBV27 and TRBJ1-4; 9 bases are a match to TRBD1. Germline lookup yields CDR1 MNHEY and CDR2 SMNVEV (reference sequence). The CDR3 consists of 13 residues. With 5 bases clipped from V and 10 bases from J, the junction kept 5 bases outside the gene matches.

By sample share, this clonotype is medium-sized. The chain couples TRBV7-2 to TRBJ2-7, with 11 bases that match TRBD1. The CDR3 is 15 amino acids. The V and J ends lost 1 base and 7 bases, in that order; junction bases with no gene match: 6. Germline V CDR1 and CDR2: SGHTA, FQGNSA. The CDR3 loop reads CASSLVGGQGGEQYF. CDR3 DNA: TGTGCCAGCAGCTTAGTTGGGGGACAGGGGGGGGAGCAGTACTTC.

This clonotype was seen a handful of times. The genes are TRBV10-2 and TRBJ2-3; 9 bases are shared with TRBD2. The CDR3 runs to 13 residues. With 9 bases clipped from V and 9 bases from J, the junction kept 10 bases outside the gene matches. Germline CDR1 WSHSY, CDR2 SAAADI. CDR3 sequence reads: CASRLAVKRTQYF. The CDR3 DNA reads TGCGCCAGTCGACTAGCGGTCAAGCGAACGCAGTATTTT.

The gene calls are TRBV4-1 and TRBJ2-2; no firm D call. Germline values: CDR1 MGHRA, CDR2 YSYEKL. V dropped 1 base and J dropped 8 bases, with 8 bases sitting between them. The CDR3 contains 13 residues. The CDR3 spells CASSQVGPGELFF. The DNA of the CDR3 is TGCGCCAGCAGCCAAGTAGGACCTGGGGAGCTGTTTTTT.

The chain links TRBV6-2 or TRBV6-3 to TRBJ1-1; no reliable D call. This CDR3 is built from 12 residues. CDR1 is MNHEY and CDR2 is SVGEGT in the germline V gene. With 6 bases removed from V and 7 bases from J, the gap between germline ends came to 12 bases. The CDR3 DNA reads as TGTGCCAGCAGGGGTCGACGGATTGAAGCTTTCTTT. It codes for CASRGRRIEAFF.

The gene calls are TRBV20-1 and TRBJ2-1; the match to TRBD2 covers 7 bases. V was pared by 7 bases and J by 3 bases, with 6 bases of the junction left unmatched. CDR1 DFQATT and CDR2 SNEGSKA come from the germline V gene (reference sequence). The CDR3 contains 13 residues. CDR3 nucleotides: TGCAGTGTATCCCCGGGGGGCTACAATGAGCAGTTCTTC. Amino acid sequence: CSVSPGGYNEQFF.

There are a few counts of this clonotype. The chain couples TRBV7-2 to TRBJ1-1; TRBD1 might be the D (5 bases). CDR1 and CDR2 from the germline V gene are SGHTA and FQGNSA. Trimming shortened V by 1 base and J by 3 bases, and 12 bases separated the two germline ends. The CDR3 runs to 15 residues. CDR3 DNA sequence: TGTGCCAGCAGCTTAGTGGGGGGTTTCGACACTGAAGCTTTCTTT. Its protein product is CASSLVGGFDTEAFF. The full variable domain, rest sourced from reference TRBV7-2 and TRBJ1-1, is GAGVSQSPSNKVTEKGKDVELRCDPISGHTALYWYRQSLGQGLEFLIYFQGNSAPDKSGLPSDRFSAERTGGSVSTLTIQRTQQEDSAVYLCASSLVGGFDTEAFFGQGTRLTVV.

This chain links TRBV20-1 with TRBJ1-2; D call uncertain. The germline V and J ends were trimmed by 6 bases and 2 bases, with 16 bases remaining between them. Germline V gene lookup returns CDR1 DFQATT and CDR2 SNEGSKA (reference sequence). The CDR3 consists of 14 residues. CDR3 coding DNA: TGCAGTGCCCCTACACTATCCCCCAACTATGGCTACACCTTC. It encodes CSAPTLSPNYGYTF.

In regard to this clonotype: One end of the junction is discordant with germline, which a read error may explain. The chain has TRBV6-1 and TRBJ1-2; the D gene is possibly TRBD1 (5 bases). The CDR3 is 12 residues long. CDR1 MNHNS and CDR2 SASEGT come from the germline V gene. CDR3 bases: TGTGCCAGCAGGCGGGACCCCGGAGGCTACATCTTC. This gives the protein CASRRDPGGYIF.

This clonotype was picked up many times. V gene TRBV19 combines with J gene TRBJ2-1; TRBD2 aligns across 11 bases. Germline trimming cut 5 bases from V and 3 bases from J; bases unmatched to any gene: 6. The CDR3 is 16 amino acids. Per the germline V gene, CDR1 is LNHDA and CDR2 is SQIVND (reference sequence). CDR3 protein: CASSSGLAENYNEQFF. The CDR3 DNA follows: TGTGCCAGTAGTTCGGGACTAGCGGAAAACTACAATGAGCAGTTCTTC.

This clonotype was observed a few times. The chain joins TRBV7-2 to TRBJ2-7; D assignment may be TRBD1 or TRBD2 (5 bases each). The CDR3 is 14 amino acids. Between the trimmed V and J ends, which lost 5 bases and 4 bases, there was a span of 15 bases. From germline, CDR1 is SGHTA and CDR2 FQGNSA. This CDR3 is CASSPGRRRYEQYF. The CDR3 coding sequence is TGTGCCAGCAGCCCGGGGCGGCGGAGGTACGAGCAGTACTTC. Based on the CDR3 plus reference TRBV7-2 and TRBJ2-7, the full variable domain is GAGVSQSPSNKVTEKGKDVELRCDPISGHTALYWYRQSLGQGLEFLIYFQGNSAPDKSGLPSDRFSAERTGGSVSTLTIQRTQQEDSAVYLCASSPGRRRYEQYFGPGTRLTVT.

In its sample, this clonotype was seen many times. The rearrangement joins TRBV28 to TRBJ1-3; a weak D match, TRBD1 (5 bases). Between the trimmed V and J ends, which lost 6 bases and 0 bases, there was a span of 9 bases. CDR3 length: 14 residues. The germline V gene encodes CDR1 MDHEN and CDR2 SYDVKM. For the CDR3, the DNA is TGTGCCAGCAGGCAGACAGTCTCTGGAAACACCATATATTTT. Protein sequence: CASRQTVSGNTIYF. Together with reference TRBV28 and TRBJ1-3, the CDR3 gives the full variable domain: DVKVTQSSRYLVKRTGEKVFLECVQDMDHENMFWYRQDPGLGLRLIYFSYDVKMKEKGDIPEGYSVSREKKERFSLILESASTNQTSMYLCASRQTVSGNTIYFGEGSWLTVV.

This clonotype came up many times. The rearrangement links TRBV2 to TRBJ1-1; the D is unclear. Germline V gives CDR1 SNHLY, CDR2 FYNNEI. Deletions cut 6 bases from V and 1 base from J, with 15 bases between. The CDR3 extends over 15 amino acids. CDR3 nucleotide sequence: TGTGCCAGCAGGACCTCGAATAGGGCGAACACTGAAGCTTTCTTT. It specifies CASRTSNRANTEAFF.

This clonotype has at least ten counts. The chain recombines TRBV20-1 with TRBJ2-5, with TRBD2 identical over 9 bases. With V trimmed by 4 bases and J by 2 bases, 2 bases remained unmatched. This CDR3 is built from 13 residues. From germline, CDR1 is DFQATT and CDR2 SNEGSKA (reference sequence). CDR3 loop: CSAKTSGQETQYF. The CDR3 nucleotides read TGCAGTGCTAAGACTAGCGGACAAGAGACCCAGTACTTC.

The chain is built from TRBV7-8 and TRBJ2-1; maybe TRBD1 (6 bases). Trimming stripped 2 bases from V and 6 bases from J, with 29 bases between. Germline CDR1 is SGHVS and CDR2 is FQNEAQ. The CDR3 has 20 residues. Here the CDR3 DNA reads TGTGCCAGCAGCTTAAAGAGACAGGATTCTCGGTGGGGTTTTGGCAATGAGCAGTTCTTC. Protein product: CASSLKRQDSRWGFGNEQFF.

In this sample, this clonotype turned up a few times. The chain combines TRBV7-2 with TRBJ1-2, with D tentatively TRBD1 (6 bases). Trimming removed 8 bases at V and 3 bases at J, with 16 bases between. The CDR3 is 14 amino acids. Germline values: CDR1 SGHTA, CDR2 FQGNSA. CDR3 in amino acids: CASRTTGNDYGYTF. CDR3 nucleotides: TGTGCCAGCCGCACTACAGGGAACGACTATGGCTACACCTTC.

This clonotype showed up many times. The rearrangement uses TRBV5-1 and TRBJ2-1; a possible D gene is TRBD2 (5 bases). This CDR3 comprises 16 residues. The V gene's germline CDR1 is SGHRS and CDR2 YFSETQ. The V end was cut by 3 bases, the J end by 0 bases, with 13 bases between. The CDR3 loop reads CASSSVSGSSYNEQFF. DNA for the CDR3: TGCGCCAGCAGCTCCGTGAGCGGATCCTCCTACAATGAGCAGTTCTTC.